The clone carrying this TCR beta chain was found a few times. These data originate in a study of cytotoxic CD8 clonotypes in ibrutinib-treated CLL. Study details: Across samples, productive templates numbered about 240,000 and productive rearrangements reached 75,000 to 100,000 on average.

TCRdb's copy holds only in-frame clones and misses some; the assay was immunoSEQ multiplex PCR. The table has over 75,000 clones, around 73% seen once. This sequence originates from a human donor with chronic lymphocytic leukemia. Sequencing was performed on PBMCs, taken after 12 months of ibrutinib treatment.

CDR3 protein: CASNIGGAGGYTF. The CDR3, as DNA: TGTGCCAGCAACATTGGGGGAGCGGGCGGCTACACCTTC. The J gene is TRBJ1-2, the V gene TRBV5-6, with D possibly matching TRBD1 (5 bases). The CDR3 runs 13 residues. The germline CDR1 and CDR2 sequences are SGHDT and YYEEEE. Trimming cost V 6 bases and J 8 bases, with 17 bases left between them.